The 32 T cell receptor beta chains below were found in one sample sequenced in a study of spatial heterogeneity in lung cancer. As for time point: blood at routine non-recurrence follow-up after resection. Unsorted whole RNA samples from tumor, nontumor lung or frozen PBMC were sequenced. TCRdb processed the 5' RACE reads anew with MiXCR; each CDR3 protein has one entry. The sample includes about 30,000 distinct CDR3 sequences, around 6.1% seen only once; the top ten take 20% to 25%. This material consisted of PBMCs, taken at follow-up. These receptors originate from a male donor with early-stage non-small cell lung cancer.

This clonotype was seen many times. V is TRBV4-2 and J is TRBJ2-7; 9 positions match TRBD1. Trimming at V came to 1 base and at J to 3 bases, leaving 7 bases not matched to a gene. This CDR3 has 16 amino acids. Germline lookup yields CDR1 LGHNA and CDR2 YNFKEQ. In DNA form, the CDR3 reads TGTGCCAGCAGCCAAGGGGGGACAGGGATTAACTACGAGCAGTACTTC. It codes for CASSQGGTGINYEQYF.

The rearrangement uses TRBV6-5 and TRBJ2-7, with D possibly being TRBD1 (7 bases). The CDR3 totals 14 residues. Trimming removed 6 bases at V and 6 bases at J, with 18 bases between. The germline V gene has CDR1 MNHEY and CDR2 SVGAGI. CDR3 bases: TGTGCCAGCAGCCGCCGGACAGGAGGGGCCGAGCAGTACGTC. Protein product: CASSRRTGGAEQYV.

This clonotype was detected ten times or more. CDR3 in DNA: TGCAGTGCTAGCGGTAGCGGGGGACTCAATGAGCAGTTCTTC. Its translation: CSASGSGGLNEQFF. The V gene is TRBV20-1, the J gene TRBJ2-1, with 9 bases matching TRBD2. The V gene end was trimmed by 3 bases and the J gene end by 6 bases; junction bases not matched to a gene: 6. CDR3 length: 14 amino acids. Germline lookup yields CDR1 DFQATT and CDR2 SNEGSKA (reference sequence).

As regards this clonotype: Just one base apart from a much larger clone, this may be a read error. The V call is TRBV7-2, the J call TRBJ2-3; 7 nucleotides agree with TRBD1. The CDR3 is made up of 15 amino acids. The V gene's germline CDR1 is SGHTA and CDR2 FQGNSA. V lost 5 bases and J lost 2; bases outside the gene matches: 7. CDR3 DNA: TGTGCCAGCAGCCCACAGGGGACCCACACAGATACGCAGTATTTT. This encodes CASSPQGTHTDTQYF.

This clonotype has at least ten counts. The genes are TRBV4-1 and TRBJ1-1, with D maybe TRBD1 (5 bases). This CDR3 region has 15 residues. V gave up 1 base and J gave up 1 base, with 10 bases separating them. Germline CDR1 is MGHRA and CDR2 is YSYEKL. Written as DNA, the CDR3 is TGCGCCAGCAGCCAAGTGATAGGGGCGAACACTGAAGCTTTCTTT. Protein product: CASSQVIGANTEAFF.

The chain combines TRBV11-2 with TRBJ2-1; 7 nucleotides align to TRBD1. Germline V gives CDR1 SGHAT, CDR2 FQNNGV. V lost 4 bases and J lost 1; bases outside the gene matches: 4. The CDR3 totals 15 residues. The chain's CDR3 is CASSSRQGSYNEQFF. For the CDR3, the DNA is TGTGCCAGCAGCTCTAGACAGGGATCCTACAATGAGCAGTTCTTC.

Ten or more counts support this clonotype. The V and J genes are TRBV29-1 and TRBJ1-2, with 7 bases matching TRBD1. This CDR3 has 13 residues. Germline lookup yields CDR1 SQVTM and CDR2 ANQGSEA. V shed 6 bases, J shed 3 bases, and the junction held 7 bases outside the gene matches. The DNA of the CDR3 is TGCAGCGTCGCATCCGGGACAGACTATGGCTACACCTTC. This codes for CSVASGTDYGYTF.

At least ten counts were recorded for this clonotype. V usage is TRBV4-1 and J usage is TRBJ2-1; no firm D call. Germline assignment: CDR1 MGHRA and CDR2 YSYEKL. The V end lost 1 base, the J end lost 6 bases, and 7 bases lay between the germline ends. The CDR3 sequence is 13 residues long. The CDR3 region is CASSQVIFNEQFF. The CDR3 DNA is TGCGCCAGCAGCCAAGTTATTTTCAATGAGCAGTTCTTC.

This clonotype showed up many times. The J gene is TRBJ1-1, the V gene TRBV27; D is possibly TRBD1 (5 bases). CDR3 length: 12 residues. Germline V gene data show CDR1 as MNHEY and CDR2 as SMNVEV (reference sequence). The V gene lost 11 bases and the J gene lost 4 bases, with 14 bases spanning the gap. DNA of the CDR3: TGTGCCGCCTGGGGGGTGGGCACTGAAGCTTTCTTT. It codes for CAAWGVGTEAFF.

Ten or more counts support this clonotype. In nucleotides, the CDR3 is TGTGCCAGCAGCTTATTTGGTGGGACTAGCTTCGATACGCAGTATTTT. As protein: CASSLFGGTSFDTQYF. This rearrangement joins TRBV7-6 to TRBJ2-3; 9 bases agree with TRBD2. CDR3 length equals 16 residues. V was pared by 2 bases and J by 6 bases, with 9 bases of the junction left unmatched. CDR1 is SGHVS, CDR2 FNYEAQ, per germline.

This clonotype was found a few times. The rearrangement links TRBV7-9 to TRBJ2-3, with 9 nucleotides matching TRBD2. CDR1 SEHNR and CDR2 FQNEAQ come from the germline V gene (reference sequence). CDR3 size: 17 residues. V was pared by 6 bases and J by 0 bases, with 10 bases of the junction left unmatched. The CDR3 is CASRPGRLAGSTDTQYF. In nucleotides, the CDR3 is TGTGCCAGCAGACCAGGCCGGCTAGCGGGGAGCACAGATACGCAGTATTTT. The whole variable domain, remainder taken from reference TRBV7-9 and TRBJ2-3, is DTGVSQNPRHKITKRGQNVTFRCDPISEHNRLYWYRQTLGQGPEFLTYFQNEAQLEKSRLLSDRFSAERPKGSFSTLEIQRTEQGDSAMYLCASRPGRLAGSTDTQYFGPGTRLTVL.

At least ten counts were recorded for this clonotype. The chain joins TRBV2 to TRBJ1-1, with a tentative D call TRBD1 (5 bases). CDR1 and CDR2 (germline): SNHLY, FYNNEI. The V gene lost 7 bases and the J gene lost 8 bases, with 20 bases spanning the gap. CDR3 length equals 14 residues. The CDR3 loop is CASKTGTGLLEAFF. The CDR3 DNA is TGTGCCAGCAAGACTGGGACGGGGTTGTTGGAAGCTTTCTTT.

This clonotype was observed many times. The chain has TRBV5-1 and TRBJ2-7; possible D gene TRBD2, 5 bases. The V gene's germline CDR1 is SGHRS and CDR2 YFSETQ. The CDR3 is made up of 14 amino acids. V dropped 0 bases and J dropped 5 bases, with 12 bases sitting between them. CDR3 coding DNA: TGCGCCAGCAGCTTGGTCCAAGCTAGCAACGAGCAGTACTTC. It yields the protein CASSLVQASNEQYF.

This clonotype was observed at least ten times. The V gene is TRBV5-1, the J gene TRBJ1-1, with D possibly matching TRBD1 (5 bases). This CDR3 comprises 14 residues. Germline values: CDR1 SGHRS, CDR2 YFSETQ. Between the trimmed V and J ends, which lost 3 bases and 0 bases, there was a span of 9 bases. The CDR3 DNA reads as TGCGCCAGCAGCTCGGGACCGATGAACACTGAAGCTTTCTTT. Translated: CASSSGPMNTEAFF.

There are a few counts of this clonotype. The chain carries TRBV6-2 or TRBV6-3 and TRBJ2-7; D is undetermined. The germline V gene has CDR1 MNHEY and CDR2 SVGEGT. V was trimmed by 5 bases and J by 3 bases, leaving 5 bases between them. The CDR3 sequence is 11 residues long. CDR3 residues: CASSLGYEQYF. CDR3 nucleotide sequence: TGTGCCAGCAGTCTTGGCTACGAGCAGTACTTC.

Judged by abundance, this clonotype is medium-sized (0.01 to 0.1%). The chain has TRBV6-2 or TRBV6-3 and TRBJ2-4; possible D gene TRBD2, 7 bases. Deletions cut 7 bases from V and 0 bases from J, with 10 bases between. This CDR3 region has 14 residues. Germline CDR1 is MNHEY and CDR2 is SVGEGT. DNA of the CDR3: TGTGCCAGCATGAGGGGGGGAGCCAAAAACATTCAGTACTTC. It codes for CASMRGGAKNIQYF.

At least ten counts were recorded for this clonotype. The chain carries TRBV6-2 or TRBV6-3 and TRBJ1-5, with 9 bases matching TRBD1. Per the germline V gene, CDR1 is MNHEY and CDR2 is SVGEGT. V was clipped by 6 bases and J by 4 bases; unmatched bases: 10. The CDR3 length is 16 residues. CDR3 in amino acids: CASRDPGTGWNQPQHF. CDR3 sequence (DNA): TGTGCCAGCAGAGATCCCGGGACAGGGTGGAATCAGCCCCAGCATTTT.

This clonotype was seen repeatedly, ten times or more. The J gene is TRBJ1-5, the V gene TRBV7-9; a weak D match, TRBD1 (6 bases). The CDR3 extends over 14 amino acids. Germline values: CDR1 SEHNR, CDR2 FQNEAQ (reference sequence). The ends were cut back, 4 bases at V and 1 base at J, with 8 bases in the middle. In DNA, the CDR3 is TGTGCCAGCAGCTCTACAGGGAGCAATCAGCCCCAGCATTTT. This translates into CASSSTGSNQPQHF.

Judged by abundance, this clonotype is medium-sized. CDR3 amino acids: CASSLSGGSTDTQYF. Written as DNA, the CDR3 is TGTGCCAGCAGCTTAAGCGGGGGAAGCACAGATACGCAGTATTTT. The chain uses TRBV7-3 and TRBJ2-3; 7 bases are a match to TRBD2. The germline V gene encodes CDR1 SGHTA and CDR2 FQGTGA. The CDR3 covers 15 residues. J lost 0 bases, V lost 1 base, and 1 base had no gene match.

This clonotype was recorded a few times. The genes are TRBV6-4 and TRBJ2-3, with TRBD2 identical over 7 bases. After removal of 4 bases from V and 5 bases from J, the junction contained 3 bases not matched to a gene. Germline CDR1 MRHNA, CDR2 SNTAGT. This CDR3 comprises 13 residues. CDR3 DNA: TGTGCCAGCAGTGGGACTAGATTAGATACGCAGTATTTT. This gives the protein CASSGTRLDTQYF.

The chain is built from TRBV6-2 or TRBV6-3 and TRBJ2-3, with 12 bases matching TRBD2. V shed 4 bases and J 0 bases; nucleotides not matched to a gene: 17. This CDR3 region has 21 residues. The V gene's germline CDR1 is MNHEY and CDR2 SVGEGT. In DNA, the CDR3 is TGTGCCAGCAGTTTCTCTCGGAGACTAGCGGGGGACCTACAGAGCACAGATACGCAGTATTTT. The encoded protein is CASSFSRRLAGDLQSTDTQYF.

This clonotype was counted between two and nine times. The J gene is TRBJ1-2, the V gene TRBV24-1; weak D call: TRBD1 (5 bases). CDR1 and CDR2 from the germline V gene are KGHDR and SFDVKD. The CDR3 is 15 amino acids. With 2 bases removed from V and 3 bases from J, the gap between germline ends came to 12 bases. CDR3 DNA: TGTGCCACCAGTGATTCGGGCAGGGCCGACTATGGCTACACCTTC. The encoded protein is CATSDSGRADYGYTF.

This clonotype has a count of ten or more. V and J are TRBV5-5 and TRBJ1-3; no clear D gene. Germline CDR1 is SGHKS and CDR2 is YYEKEE (reference sequence). The CDR3 contains 14 residues. With 0 bases removed from V and 0 bases from J, the gap between germline ends came to 4 bases. The CDR3 protein is CASSLGTSGNTIYF. DNA of the CDR3: TGTGCCAGCAGCTTGGGGACCTCTGGAAACACCATATATTTT.

This clonotype was found a few times. This chain uses TRBV20-1 with TRBJ2-6, with D maybe TRBD1 (5 bases). This CDR3 region has 16 residues. The germline V gene has CDR1 DFQATT and CDR2 SNEGSKA (reference sequence). V was shortened by 3 bases and J by 0 bases, with 12 bases between the two germline ends. The CDR3 reads CSAREQDHSGANVLTF. CDR3 bases: TGCAGTGCTAGGGAACAGGATCACTCTGGGGCCAACGTCCTGACTTTC.

This clonotype was recorded at least ten times. The rearrangement links TRBV7-9 to TRBJ1-1; weak D call: TRBD1 (5 bases). V was cut by 5 bases and J by 11 bases, with 18 bases left in between. The CDR3 extends over 13 amino acids. The germline V gene encodes CDR1 SEHNR and CDR2 FQNEAQ (reference sequence). The CDR3, as DNA: TGTGCCAGCAGCATAGGGAGGGGCCTGGGGGCTTTCTTT. This encodes CASSIGRGLGAFF.

This clonotype was picked up many times. The chain uses TRBV20-1 and TRBJ2-5; the D call may be TRBD1 or TRBD2 (5 bases each). The germline V gene has CDR1 DFQATT and CDR2 SNEGSKA (reference sequence). V was cut by 6 bases and J by 4 bases, with 18 bases left in between. This CDR3 contains 14 residues. This CDR3 reads CSAPTGRNPETQYF. The CDR3 DNA reads as TGCAGTGCCCCAACGGGGCGAAATCCAGAGACCCAGTACTTC.

This clonotype was seen ten or more times. This chain connects TRBV5-1 to TRBJ1-1, with TRBD1 as a possible D gene (6 bases). Germline V gene sequence: CDR1 SGHRS, CDR2 YFSETQ. Trimming stripped 0 bases from V and 1 base from J, with 7 bases between. This CDR3 contains 14 residues. The CDR3 is CASSLGQENTEAFF. CDR3 DNA: TGCGCCAGCAGCTTGGGACAGGAGAACACTGAAGCTTTCTTT.

Judged by abundance, this clonotype is medium-sized. The rearrangement uses TRBV4-3 and TRBJ2-3; perhaps TRBD2 as D (5 bases). The CDR3 consists of 15 residues. The germline V gene encodes CDR1 LGHNA and CDR2 YSLEER. The germline V and J ends were trimmed by 0 bases and 4 bases, with 11 bases remaining between them. CDR3 amino acids: CASSQDRLRADTQYF. CDR3 in DNA: TGCGCCAGCAGCCAAGATCGGTTGCGGGCAGATACGCAGTATTTT.

CDR3 residues: CASSLHQGSPPYGYTF. The DNA for the CDR3 is TGTGCCAGCAGCTTACATCAGGGGTCGCCCCCCTATGGCTACACCTTC. This sequence joins TRBV7-8 and TRBJ1-2, with D perhaps matching TRBD1 (6 bases). The germline V and J ends were trimmed by 2 bases and 4 bases, with 17 bases remaining between them. In germline, CDR1 is SGHVS, CDR2 FQNEAQ. The CDR3 has 16 amino acids.

This clonotype was counted at least ten times. This chain links TRBV7-2 with TRBJ1-1; D unresolved. Between the trimmed V and J ends, which lost 5 bases and 3 bases, there was a span of 10 bases. There are 13 residues in the CDR3. From germline, CDR1 is SGHTA and CDR2 FQGNSA. The CDR3 nucleotides read TGTGCCAGCAGCAAAGACGGATACACTGAAGCTTTCTTT. Its translation is CASSKDGYTEAFF.

This clonotype was detected a few times. The chain is built from TRBV5-1 and TRBJ1-1; TRBD1 is a possible D gene (5 bases). The CDR3 spans 14 residues. The V gene lost 1 base and the J gene lost 3 bases, with 10 bases spanning the gap. Germline V gene sequence: CDR1 SGHRS, CDR2 YFSETQ. In nucleotides, the CDR3 is TGCGCCAGCAGCTTGCAGGGAATGGACACTGAAGCTTTCTTT. As protein: CASSLQGMDTEAFF.

This clonotype has at least ten counts. The genes are TRBV15 and TRBJ2-5, with D unresolved. Germline V gene lookup returns CDR1 LNHNV and CDR2 YYDKDF (reference sequence). CDR3 length: 13 amino acids. V lost 0 bases and J lost 4, with 6 bases in between. Here the CDR3 reads CATSRDPLETQYF. The CDR3 DNA reads as TGTGCCACCAGCAGAGACCCCCTAGAGACCCAGTACTTC.